This passage covers 26 T cell receptor beta chains from one sample sequenced in a study of T cells expressing NK-cell markers. Using the 5' RACE reads, TCRdb records one entry per CDR3 protein without DNA. The table for this sample gives 250,000 or so distinct CDR3 sequences. The sequencing sample was made of blood T cells: a sorted CD56 or NKG2C T cell subset, CD4+ or CD8+ T cells, or bulk PBMC T cells (not recorded which). The receptors derive from a woman aged 18-70 years in good health.

The gene calls are TRBV27 and TRBJ2-1; the TRBD1 assignment by TCRdb is unverifiable without DNA. This CDR3 has 17 residues. CDR1 is MNHEY and CDR2 is SMNVEV in the germline V gene (reference sequence). CDR3 residues: CASSPPGQASSYNEQFF.

The gene calls are TRBV25-1 and TRBJ2-7. Germline V CDR1 and CDR2: MGHDK, SYGVNS. The CDR3 is made up of 14 amino acids. The chain's CDR3 is CASSEYGSIHEQYF.

J is TRBJ2-1 and V is TRBV12-3 or TRBV12-4. CDR3 length equals 13 residues. CDR3 loop: CASSLVGNNEQFF.

This chain connects TRBV10-2 to TRBJ2-3; TCRdb gives TRBD2 as the D gene, but with no DNA this cannot be confirmed. The CDR3 is made up of 11 amino acids. The germline gives CDR1 WSHSY, CDR2 SAAADI. The CDR3 loop is CASSASRTQYF.

The V and J genes are TRBV7-2 and TRBJ2-3; TCRdb names TRBD2, which stays unverified in the absence of DNA. The germline V gene has CDR1 SGHTA and CDR2 FQGNSA. The CDR3 loop spans 12 amino acids. CDR3 sequence reads: CASSPGRVTQYF.

This sequence joins TRBV7-3 and TRBJ2-1. The CDR3 extends over 13 amino acids. CDR1 is SGHTA, CDR2 FQGTGA, per germline. CDR3: CASSHGPSSEQFF. The whole variable domain, remainder taken from reference TRBV7-3 and TRBJ2-1, is GAGVSQTPSNKVTEKGKYVELRCDPISGHTALYWYRQSLGQGPEFLIYFQGTGAADDSGLPNDRFFAVRPEGSVSTLKIQRTERGDSAVYLCASSHGPSSEQFFGPGTRLTVL.

J is TRBJ1-4 and V is TRBV7-2; without DNA, the TCRdb call of TRBD1 cannot be checked. CDR3 length: 22 amino acids. CDR1 SGHTA and CDR2 FQGNSA come from the germline V gene. The CDR3 region is CASSLSRPQRPALGGLGEKLFF.

The V call is TRBV7-9, the J call TRBJ1-1; TCRdb's D gene call, TRBD1, goes unchecked for lack of DNA. The CDR3 is made up of 16 amino acids. The germline V gene has CDR1 SEHNR and CDR2 FQNEAQ (reference sequence). The CDR3 loop is CASSSDRASLNTEAFF. The full variable domain, in which reference TRBV7-9 and TRBJ1-1 provide the parts outside the CDR3, is DTGVSQNPRHKITKRGQNVTFRCDPISEHNRLYWYRQTLGQGPEFLTYFQNEAQLEKSRLLSDRFSAERPKGSFSTLEIQRTEQGDSAMYLCASSSDRASLNTEAFFGQGTRLTVV.

The genes are TRBV9 and TRBJ2-2; checking the TCRdb D call of TRBD2 is not possible without DNA. Germline V lookup: CDR1 SGDLS, CDR2 YYNGEE. CDR3 length: 17 residues. CDR3: CASHPGLEPANTGELFF.

This chain joins TRBV20-1 and TRBJ1-4; TCRdb's D call of TRBD1 is untestable without DNA. This CDR3 has 12 residues. Looked up from germline, CDR1 is DFQATT and CDR2 is SNEGSKA (reference sequence). This CDR3 is CTKQGPNEKLFF.

V is TRBV6-2 or TRBV6-3 and J is TRBJ2-4; as DNA is missing, the TRBD2 call by TCRdb cannot be tested. This CDR3 has 13 residues. Per the germline V gene, CDR1 is MNHEY and CDR2 is SVGEGT. Here the CDR3 reads CASLDFEGHIQYF.

The chain links TRBV3-1 to TRBJ2-7. The CDR3 runs 14 residues. CDR1 and CDR2 (germline): LGHDT, YNNKEL (reference sequence). CDR3 loop: CASSHGVLIPEQYF.

The chain combines TRBV20-1 with TRBJ2-3; lacking DNA, the TRBD2 call made by TCRdb goes unchecked. The CDR3 has 15 amino acids. Per germline, CDR1 DFQATT and CDR2 SNEGSKA (reference sequence). CDR3 sequence reads: CSASPGTSLTGTQYF.

The chain joins TRBV10-3 to TRBJ2-5. CDR1 and CDR2 (germline): ENHRY, SYGVKD. The CDR3 has 14 residues. CDR3 protein: CAISESNFQETQYF.

The rearrangement joins TRBV5-5 to TRBJ2-7; TCRdb lists TRBD2, though no DNA is available to test this call. In germline, CDR1 is SGHKS, CDR2 YYEKEE (reference sequence). This CDR3 has 15 amino acids. CDR3 loop: CASRWRADFSYEQYF.

The V call is TRBV24-1, the J call TRBJ2-5; TCRdb names TRBD1, which stays unverified in the absence of DNA. Germline assignment: CDR1 KGHDR and CDR2 SFDVKD. The CDR3 is 14 residues long. CDR3 sequence: CATSDLNREETQYF.

This chain links TRBV11-2 with TRBJ2-6; without DNA, the TCRdb call of TRBD2 cannot be checked. CDR1 is SGHAT and CDR2 is FQNNGV in the germline V gene. The length of the CDR3 is 20 residues. The chain's CDR3 is CASSPMRTSGRLSGANVLTF.

This chain joins TRBV20-1 and TRBJ1-5; TCRdb's D call of TRBD1 is untestable without DNA. This CDR3 spans 13 amino acids. Germline V gene lookup returns CDR1 DFQATT and CDR2 SNEGSKA (reference sequence). The CDR3 here is CSARSGGFQPQHF.

The chain combines TRBV5-4 with TRBJ2-1; TCRdb reports TRBD1, a call that lacks DNA to check it against. Germline V gene sequence: CDR1 SGHNT, CDR2 YYREEE (reference sequence). CDR3 size: 15 residues. This chain's CDR3 is CASSSLDRPYNEQFF.

The chain carries TRBV29-1 and TRBJ2-1; with no DNA, the TCRdb D assignment of TRBD1 cannot be verified. Germline CDR1 reads SQVTM; CDR2 reads ANQGSEA. CDR3 size: 14 residues. The CDR3 sequence is CSVIPGWSYNEQFF.

The chain combines TRBV5-1 with TRBJ2-3. CDR3 length: 13 amino acids. Germline V gives CDR1 SGHRS, CDR2 YFSETQ. CDR3 in amino acids: CASSFRTRDTQYF.

The chain recombines TRBV7-2 with TRBJ2-2; TCRdb outputs TRBD1, but without DNA this stays unchecked. The CDR3 sequence is 15 residues long. Per germline, CDR1 SGHTA and CDR2 FQGNSA. This CDR3 reads CASSPQGGRVGELFF.

CDR3 sequence reads: CASSLAAGGGYNEQFF. The V call is TRBV18, the J call TRBJ2-1; checking the TCRdb D call of TRBD1 is not possible without DNA. From germline, CDR1 is KGHSH and CDR2 LQKENI. CDR3 size: 16 residues.

CDR3 residues: CASSLWGAGADTQYF. The chain couples TRBV7-9 to TRBJ2-3; TCRdb calls TRBD1, which cannot be checked without DNA. CDR1 SEHNR and CDR2 FQNEAQ come from the germline V gene (reference sequence). The CDR3 length is 15 residues.

V and J are TRBV7-2 and TRBJ1-1; the D gene TCRdb calls, TRBD1, cannot be checked with no DNA. From germline, CDR1 is SGHTA and CDR2 FQGNSA. This CDR3 spans 15 amino acids. CDR3 protein: CASRSGDRELSVAFF.

The chain is built from TRBV4-3 and TRBJ2-3; TCRdb proposes TRBD2, but this gene call is untestable without DNA. Germline loops: CDR1 LGHNA, CDR2 YSLEER. The CDR3 length is 17 residues. The CDR3 reads CASSQGTSAFSTDTQYF.